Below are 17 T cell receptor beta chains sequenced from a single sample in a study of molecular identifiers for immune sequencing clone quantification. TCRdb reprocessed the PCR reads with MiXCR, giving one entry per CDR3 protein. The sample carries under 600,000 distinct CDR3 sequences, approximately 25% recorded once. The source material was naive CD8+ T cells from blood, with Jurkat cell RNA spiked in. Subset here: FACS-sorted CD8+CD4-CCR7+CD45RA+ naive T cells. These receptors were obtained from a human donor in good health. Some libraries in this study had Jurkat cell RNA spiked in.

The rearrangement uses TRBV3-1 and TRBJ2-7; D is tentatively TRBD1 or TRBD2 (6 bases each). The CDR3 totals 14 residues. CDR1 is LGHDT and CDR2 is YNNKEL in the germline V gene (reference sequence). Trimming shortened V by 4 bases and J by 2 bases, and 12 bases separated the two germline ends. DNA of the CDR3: TGTGCCAGCAGCCGCGGGACACCGCCCTACGAGCAGTACTTC. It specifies CASSRGTPPYEQYF.

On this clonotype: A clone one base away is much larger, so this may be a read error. CDR3 sequence (DNA): TGTGCCCGCAGTTACGGACTGTGGGAGCAGTACTTC. The encoded protein is CARSYGLWEQYF. The V call is TRBV6-2 or TRBV6-3, the J call TRBJ2-7, with a weak D call TRBD2 (5 bases). CDR1 and CDR2 (germline): MNHEY, SVGEGT. The CDR3 spans 12 residues.

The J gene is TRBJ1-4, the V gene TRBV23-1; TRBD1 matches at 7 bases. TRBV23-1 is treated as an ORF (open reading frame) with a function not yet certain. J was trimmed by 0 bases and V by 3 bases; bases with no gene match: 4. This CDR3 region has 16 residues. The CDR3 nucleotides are TGCGCCAGCAGTCATCGGACAGGTGCAACTAATGAAAAACTGTTTTTT. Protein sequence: CASSHRTGATNEKLFF.

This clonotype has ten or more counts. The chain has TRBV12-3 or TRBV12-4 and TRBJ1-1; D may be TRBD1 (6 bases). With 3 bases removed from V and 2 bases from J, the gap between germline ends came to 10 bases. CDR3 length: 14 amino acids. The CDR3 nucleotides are TGTGCCAGCAGTTTTTACAGGGAAAACACTGAAGCTTTCTTT. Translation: CASSFYRENTEAFF.

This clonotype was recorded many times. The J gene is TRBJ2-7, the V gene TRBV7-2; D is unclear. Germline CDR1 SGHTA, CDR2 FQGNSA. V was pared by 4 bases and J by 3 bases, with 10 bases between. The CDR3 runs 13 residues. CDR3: CASSSFGGYEQYF. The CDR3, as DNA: TGTGCCAGCAGCTCCTTTGGCGGCTACGAGCAGTACTTC.

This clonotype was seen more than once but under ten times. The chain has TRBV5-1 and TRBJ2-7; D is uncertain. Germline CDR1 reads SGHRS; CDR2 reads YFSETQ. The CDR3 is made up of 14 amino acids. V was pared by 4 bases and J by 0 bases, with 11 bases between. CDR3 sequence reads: CASSEKVNSYEQYF. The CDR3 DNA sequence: TGCGCCAGCAGCGAAAAAGTCAACTCCTACGAGCAGTACTTC.

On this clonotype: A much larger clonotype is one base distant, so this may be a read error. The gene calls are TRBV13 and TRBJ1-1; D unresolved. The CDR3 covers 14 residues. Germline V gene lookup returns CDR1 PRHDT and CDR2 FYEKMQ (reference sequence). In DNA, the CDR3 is TGTGCCAGCAGCTTACCCAAATTGAACACTGAAGCTCTCTTT. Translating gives CASSLPKLNTEALF.

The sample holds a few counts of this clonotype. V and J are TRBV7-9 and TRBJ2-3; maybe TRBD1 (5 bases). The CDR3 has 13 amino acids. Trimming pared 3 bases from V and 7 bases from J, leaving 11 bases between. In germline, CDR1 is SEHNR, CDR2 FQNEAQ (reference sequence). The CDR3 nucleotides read TGTGCCAGCAGCTTCCAGGGTGCGCATACGCAGTATTTT. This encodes CASSFQGAHTQYF.

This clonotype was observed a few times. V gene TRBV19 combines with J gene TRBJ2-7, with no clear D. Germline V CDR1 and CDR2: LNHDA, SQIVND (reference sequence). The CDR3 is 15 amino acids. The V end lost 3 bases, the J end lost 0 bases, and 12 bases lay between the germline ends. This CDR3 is CASSMVARSSYEQYF. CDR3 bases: TGTGCCAGTAGTATGGTTGCCAGAAGCTCCTACGAGCAGTACTTC.

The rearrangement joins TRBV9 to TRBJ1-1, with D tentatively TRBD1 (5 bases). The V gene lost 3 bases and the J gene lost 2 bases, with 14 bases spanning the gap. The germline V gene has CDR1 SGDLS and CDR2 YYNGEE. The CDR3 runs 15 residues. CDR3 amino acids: CASSETEAENTEAFF. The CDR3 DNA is TGTGCCAGCAGCGAGACAGAGGCAGAAAACACTGAAGCTTTCTTT.

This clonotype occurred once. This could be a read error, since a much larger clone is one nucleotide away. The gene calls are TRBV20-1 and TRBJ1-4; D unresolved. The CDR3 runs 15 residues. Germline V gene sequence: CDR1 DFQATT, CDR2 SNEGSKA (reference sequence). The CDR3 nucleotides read TGCAGTGCTGGAGATTCAACCAAGGGCCAGGAAAAACTGTTTTTT. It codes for CSAGDSTKGQEKLFF.

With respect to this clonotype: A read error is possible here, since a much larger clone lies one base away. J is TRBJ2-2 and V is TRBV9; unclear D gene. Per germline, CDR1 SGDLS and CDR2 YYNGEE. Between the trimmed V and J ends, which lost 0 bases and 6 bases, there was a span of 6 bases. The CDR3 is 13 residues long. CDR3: CASSVVNAGELFF. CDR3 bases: TGTGCCAGCAGCGTAGTTAACGCCGGGGAGCTGTTTTTT.

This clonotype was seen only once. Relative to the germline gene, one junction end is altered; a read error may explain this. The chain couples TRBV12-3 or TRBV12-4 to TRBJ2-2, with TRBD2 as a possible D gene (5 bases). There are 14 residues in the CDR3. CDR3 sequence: CASSLSENTGEPFF. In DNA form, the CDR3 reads TGTGCCAGCAGTTTGTCAGAGAACACCGGGGAGCCGTTTTTT.

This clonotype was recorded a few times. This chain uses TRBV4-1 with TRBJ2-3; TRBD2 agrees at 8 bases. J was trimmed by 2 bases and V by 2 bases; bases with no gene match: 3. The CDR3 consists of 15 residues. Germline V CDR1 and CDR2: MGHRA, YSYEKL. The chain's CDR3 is CASSQPGGATDTQYF. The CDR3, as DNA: TGCGCCAGCAGCCAACCCGGGGGGGCCACAGATACGCAGTATTTT.

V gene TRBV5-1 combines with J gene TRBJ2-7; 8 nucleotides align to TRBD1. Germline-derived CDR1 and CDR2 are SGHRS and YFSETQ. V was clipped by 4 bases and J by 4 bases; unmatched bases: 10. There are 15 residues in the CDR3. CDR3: CASSPTGGTRYEQYF. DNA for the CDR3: TGCGCCAGCAGCCCTACAGGGGGAACCCGGTACGAGCAGTACTTC.

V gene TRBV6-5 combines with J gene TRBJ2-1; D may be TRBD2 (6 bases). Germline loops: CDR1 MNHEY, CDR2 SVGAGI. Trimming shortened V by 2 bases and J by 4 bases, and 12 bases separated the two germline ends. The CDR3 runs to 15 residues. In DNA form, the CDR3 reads TGTGCCAGCAGTTACCTGGACGGGAGTTACAATGAGCAGTTCTTC. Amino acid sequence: CASSYLDGSYNEQFF.

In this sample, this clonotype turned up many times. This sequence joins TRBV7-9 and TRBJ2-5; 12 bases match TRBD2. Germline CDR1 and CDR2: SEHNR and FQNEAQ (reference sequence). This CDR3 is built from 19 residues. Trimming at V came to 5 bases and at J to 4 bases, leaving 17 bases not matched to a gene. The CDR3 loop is CASSPSHTLAGGHRETQYF. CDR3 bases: TGTGCCAGCAGCCCCAGTCATACCCTAGCGGGGGGGCATCGAGAGACCCAGTACTTC.